These 20 T cell receptor beta chains originate from one sample sequenced in a study of siplizumab effects on memory and regulatory T cells. Here immunoSEQ multiplex PCR was the method, and the copy in TCRdb shows in-frame clones only, minus some. The profile shows 95,000 to 100,000 clones, about nine tenths of them singletons. The sequenced material came from non-Treg CD4+ T cells sorted from blood. The receptors come from a human donor in good health.

The chain couples TRBV27 to TRBJ2-7; D possibly corresponds to TRBD2 (5 bases). Trimming took 5 bases from V and 6 from J, leaving 20 bases between them. This CDR3 has 15 residues. The germline V gene has CDR1 MNHEY and CDR2 SMNVEV (reference sequence). The CDR3 DNA reads as TGTGCCAGCAGTCCATCAGAGAGGGTTTACGGCGAGCAGTACTTC. Its translation: CASSPSERVYGEQYF.

This clone was picked up one time. This sequence joins TRBV15 and TRBJ1-5; D perhaps matches TRBD1 (5 bases). Germline assignment: CDR1 LNHNV and CDR2 YYDKDF (reference sequence). This CDR3 contains 15 residues. V was cut by 1 base and J by 2 bases, with 9 bases left in between. CDR3 sequence reads: CATSRGGTGNQPQHF. The CDR3 DNA sequence: TGTGCCACCAGCAGAGGGGGCACGGGCAATCAGCCCCAGCATTTT.

This clone was recorded only once. At one end the junction does not follow the germline gene, possibly because of a read error. The chain couples TRBV7-2 to TRBJ2-1; 10 bases align to TRBD2. The V gene's germline CDR1 is SGHTA and CDR2 FQGNSA. The CDR3 has 15 amino acids. The CDR3 DNA reads TGTGCCAGCAGCATAGCGGGAGGCTCCTACAATGAGCAGTTCTTC. It translates to CASSIAGGSYNEQFF.

The count of this clone is one. The chain combines TRBV15 with TRBJ1-1, with D uncertain. Germline loops: CDR1 LNHNV, CDR2 YYDKDF (reference sequence). This CDR3 is built from 15 residues. V lost 1 base and J 2 bases, leaving 11 bases between the germline ends. Written as DNA, the CDR3 is TGTGCCACCAGCAGAGGTGGAGCAGAAAACACTGAAGCTTTCTTT. This gives the protein CATSRGGAENTEAFF.

This chain joins TRBV19 and TRBJ1-2; D unresolved. Between the trimmed V and J ends, which lost 6 bases and 13 bases, there was a span of 21 bases. The germline CDR1 and CDR2 sequences are LNHDA and SQIVND (reference sequence). This CDR3 contains 13 residues. The CDR3 region has the DNA TGTGCCAGTAGCCCAGGATACCCTGGTTGGGGCACCTTC. Protein: CASSPGYPGWGTF.

This clone has just one count. The chain uses TRBV7-9 and TRBJ2-1, with TRBD2 matching 10 bases. This CDR3 has 19 residues. The germline V gene encodes CDR1 SEHNR and CDR2 FQNEAQ (reference sequence). V shed 4 bases and J 7 bases; nucleotides not matched to a gene: 19. The CDR3 DNA reads as TGTGCCAGCAGCTCACTTAGCAGCGGGAGGGCCCGCCGGGGTAATGAGCAGTTCTTC. Its protein is CASSSLSSGRARRGNEQFF.

The CDR3 nucleotides read TGCGCCAGCAGCCTACAGGGGGGTGACTATGGCTACACCTTC. Protein: CASSLQGGDYGYTF. The rearrangement uses TRBV5-1 and TRBJ1-2; 8 bases are shared with TRBD1. The CDR3 totals 14 residues. Germline CDR1 SGHRS, CDR2 YFSETQ. The V gene end was trimmed by 4 bases and the J gene end by 3 bases; junction bases not matched to a gene: 5. Filled out from reference TRBV5-1 and TRBJ1-2, the complete variable domain reads KAGVTQTPRYLIKTRGQQVTLSCSPISGHRSVSWYQQTPGQGLQFLFEYFSETQRNKGNFPGRFSGRQFSNSRSEMNVSTLELGDSALYLCASSLQGGDYGYTFGSGTRLTVV.

The chain carries TRBV5-5 and TRBJ2-7, with TRBD1 matching over 7 bases. This CDR3 has 13 residues. Germline V gene data show CDR1 as SGHKS and CDR2 as YYEKEE (reference sequence). Trimming at V came to 3 bases and at J to 5 bases, leaving 5 bases not matched to a gene. CDR3 DNA: TGTGCCAGCAGCTCGACAGGGTACAACGAGCAGTACTTC. It yields the protein CASSSTGYNEQYF.

The chain employs TRBV29-1 and TRBJ1-1; the D gene is possibly TRBD1 (5 bases). The CDR3 runs 14 residues. CDR1 and CDR2 from the germline V gene are SQVTM and ANQGSEA. V shed 5 bases and J shed 0 bases, with 13 bases lying between them. CDR3 nucleotides: TGCAGCGTTCGGGGGGTGAATCTGAACACTGAAGCTTTCTTT. Translated: CSVRGVNLNTEAFF. The complete variable domain, with remaining parts taken from reference TRBV29-1 and TRBJ1-1, reads SAVISQKPSRDICQRGTSLTIQCQVDSQVTMMFWYRQQPGQSLTLIATANQGSEATYESGFVIDKFPISRPNLTFSTLTVSNMSPEDSSIYLCSVRGVNLNTEAFFGQGTRLTVV.

V gene TRBV30 combines with J gene TRBJ2-7; weak D call: TRBD2 (6 bases). Germline CDR1 is GTSNPN and CDR2 is SVGIG (reference sequence). Between the trimmed V and J ends, which lost 8 bases and 2 bases, there was a span of 7 bases. The CDR3 runs to 10 residues. The CDR3 sequence: CAGGTYEQYF. The CDR3 DNA reads as TGTGCCGGGGGGACCTACGAGCAGTACTTC.

This chain's CDR3 is CASSHYEQYF. CDR3 DNA sequence: TGTGCCAGCAGCCACTACGAGCAGTACTTC. The chain links TRBV21-1 to TRBJ2-7; TRBD1, the table's D call, was not compared with the DNA. TRBV21-1 is flagged as a pseudogene. The CDR3 has 10 amino acids.

This clone has just a few counts. The rearrangement links TRBV2 to TRBJ1-5; D might be TRBD1 (6 bases). The CDR3 contains 13 residues. V dropped 4 bases and J dropped 7 bases, with 11 bases sitting between them. Germline lookup yields CDR1 SNHLY and CDR2 FYNNEI. The CDR3 DNA reads TGTGCCAGCAGTGTAGGGGGAGGGCAGCCCCAGCATTTT. This encodes CASSVGGGQPQHF.

This clone was picked up one time. One end of the junction is discordant with germline, which a read error may explain. V gene TRBV6-6 combines with J gene TRBJ2-1; D possibly corresponds to TRBD1 (6 bases). The CDR3 sequence is 14 residues long. Germline V lookup: CDR1 MNHNY, CDR2 SVGAGI (reference sequence). CDR3 loop: CASSFSSQGIETLF. The CDR3 nucleotides are TGTGCCAGCAGTTTTTCGTCCCAGGGGATCGAGACGCTCTTC.

With regard to this clone: The germline gene is not matched at one end of the junction; a read error may be the cause. This sequence joins TRBV19 and TRBJ1-1; D perhaps matches TRBD1 (6 bases). CDR1 is LNHDA and CDR2 is SQIVND in the germline V gene (reference sequence). The CDR3 spans 12 residues. CDR3 DNA: TGTGCCAGTAGTATATTTGGGGGGCCAGCTCGCTTT. It codes for CASSIFGGPARF.

V is TRBV12-5 and J is TRBJ2-2; 7 positions match TRBD1. This CDR3 has 14 amino acids. CDR1 and CDR2 (germline): LGHNT, FRNRAP. The V gene end was trimmed by 5 bases and the J gene end by 4 bases; junction bases not matched to a gene: 4. As DNA, the CDR3 is TGTGCTAGTGGTGCGACAGGGACCACCGGGGAGCTGTTTTTT. Translation gives CASGATGTTGELFF.

Worth noting for this clone: Additional DNA sequences in this sample encode the identical CDR3. V and J are TRBV5-1 and TRBJ2-6; 7 bases match TRBD1. Germline V gene lookup returns CDR1 SGHRS and CDR2 YFSETQ. This CDR3 spans 16 amino acids. J was trimmed by 2 bases and V by 1 base; bases with no gene match: 3. The CDR3 coding sequence is TGCGCCAGCAGCTTGTCAGGGGGTCCTGGGGCCAACGTCCTGACTTTC. This codes for CASSLSGGPGANVLTF.

The V call is TRBV29-1, the J call TRBJ1-4, with 7 bases matching TRBD1. Germline V gene sequence: CDR1 SQVTM, CDR2 ANQGSEA. V was pared by 6 bases and J by 7 bases, with 5 bases of the junction left unmatched. The CDR3 is made up of 12 amino acids. The CDR3 nucleotides read TGCAGCGTAGGGGGCGCCGGTGAAAAACTGTTTTTT. Amino acid sequence: CSVGGAGEKLFF.

The chain has TRBV19 and TRBJ2-3; D not resolved. The CDR3 length is 13 residues. V gave up 4 bases and J gave up 4 bases, with 9 bases separating them. Germline V CDR1 and CDR2: LNHDA, SQIVND (reference sequence). CDR3 coding DNA: TGTGCCAGTAGTAAATTTCGAGCAGATACGCAGTATTTT. This gives the protein CASSKFRADTQYF.

The V gene is TRBV19, the J gene TRBJ1-1; tentatively, D is TRBD1 (5 bases). The CDR3 is 14 residues long. V was shortened by 6 bases and J by 3 bases, with 14 bases between the two germline ends. Germline lookup yields CDR1 LNHDA and CDR2 SQIVND (reference sequence). CDR3 sequence reads: CASRWAGGDTEAFF. The DNA of the CDR3 is TGTGCCAGTAGATGGGCCGGAGGGGACACTGAAGCTTTCTTT.

J is TRBJ1-5 and V is TRBV10-3, with TRBD1 matching 7 bases. Trimming at V came to 11 bases and at J to 4 bases, leaving 11 bases not matched to a gene. The CDR3 sequence is 14 residues long. Germline-derived CDR1 and CDR2 are ENHRY and SYGVKD. Here the CDR3 DNA reads TGTGCCTCCGGCGTTGGCAGGGGGAATCAGCCCCAGCATTTT. It encodes CASGVGRGNQPQHF.